The TCR beta chain under discussion was sequenced for a study of T cell responses to AZD1222 COVID-19 vaccine. Notes on the study in general: Along spike, vaccine-associated CD4 TCRs were found throughout, with dominance at 160-218 and 743-854. Mostly white British, mostly female donors; authors suggested clonal diversity may be underestimated.

Trimming took 2 bases from V and 4 from J; bases not matched to a gene: 3. This CDR3 is built from 16 residues. Germline CDR1 ENHRY, CDR2 SYGVKD. Generated by immunoSEQ multiplex PCR, the TCRdb table keeps only in-frame clones and is missing some. The table has tens of thousands of clones, around 80% seen once. In regard to this clone: Its antigen is not identified.

The clonotype originates from an adult in good health. The rearrangement uses TRBV10-3 and TRBJ2-1, with 12 positions matching TRBD2. Sample: peripheral blood, taken on day 0 of AZD1222 vaccination. The CDR3 spells CAISEQTSGGYNEQFF. DNA for the CDR3: TGTGCCATCAGTGAGCAGACTAGCGGGGGTTACAATGAGCAGTTCTTC.